This TCR beta chain is drawn from a study of blood T cell repertoires in COVID-19. Looking at the study overall: The analysed material was cDNA or gDNA that came from T cells, B-cell-depleted T cells, or PBMCs.

Libraries were prepared by immunoSEQ multiplex PCR; TCRdb keeps only in-frame clonotypes and omits some of them. Of about 64,000 clones in the sample, 70% to 85% were seen once. Germline V gene data show CDR1 as SGDLS and CDR2 as YYNGEE. V was trimmed by 0 bases and J by 0 bases, leaving 9 bases between them. The CDR3 spans 15 residues. The rearrangement uses TRBV9 and TRBJ1-1; D gene ambiguous. Source material: peripheral blood. The sequence was collected from a man older than 75 with acute or convalescent COVID-19. The CDR3 sequence is CASSVDTVMNTEAFF. CDR3 in DNA: TGTGCCAGCAGCGTAGATACGGTAATGAACACTGAAGCTTTCTTT.